Below are 3 T cell receptor beta chains sequenced from a single sample in a study of CD8 T cells in Susac syndrome. Reverse transcription used about 0.5 to 1 ug RNA and random hexamers. TCRdb passed the immunoSEQ multiplex PCR reads through MiXCR, listing each CDR3 protein once. The sample yields more than 100,000 distinct CDR3 sequences, roughly 94% seen once. Sequences were obtained from CD8+ T cells from PBMCs. Receptors originate from a human donor with Susac syndrome.

The chain carries TRBV29-1 and TRBJ2-7; D may be TRBD2 (6 bases). Looked up from germline, CDR1 is SQVTM and CDR2 is ANQGSEA. V was shortened by 0 bases and J by 6 bases, with 12 bases between the two germline ends. CDR3 size: 13 residues. The CDR3 coding sequence is TGCAGCGTTGAAGATCCTCTGCGGGGCGAGCAGTACTTC. Its protein product is CSVEDPLRGEQYF.

The V call is TRBV29-1, the J call TRBJ2-1; 9 nucleotides align to TRBD2. Trimming removed 0 bases from V and 0 bases from J; junction bases left unmatched: 6. This CDR3 is 17 amino acids long. Germline V lookup: CDR1 SQVTM, CDR2 ANQGSEA. DNA for the CDR3: TGCAGCGTTGAAGATCTAGCGGGGTCTAGCTCCTACAATGAGCAGTTCTTC. Its protein is CSVEDLAGSSSYNEQFF.

The rearrangement links TRBV29-1 to TRBJ2-7; tentative D call: TRBD2 (6 bases). The CDR3 runs 13 residues. Deletions cut 0 bases from V and 7 bases from J, with 13 bases between. Germline CDR1 SQVTM, CDR2 ANQGSEA. This chain's CDR3 is CSVEELGGWEQYF. CDR3 bases: TGCAGCGTTGAAGAATTGGGAGGATGGGAGCAGTACTTC.